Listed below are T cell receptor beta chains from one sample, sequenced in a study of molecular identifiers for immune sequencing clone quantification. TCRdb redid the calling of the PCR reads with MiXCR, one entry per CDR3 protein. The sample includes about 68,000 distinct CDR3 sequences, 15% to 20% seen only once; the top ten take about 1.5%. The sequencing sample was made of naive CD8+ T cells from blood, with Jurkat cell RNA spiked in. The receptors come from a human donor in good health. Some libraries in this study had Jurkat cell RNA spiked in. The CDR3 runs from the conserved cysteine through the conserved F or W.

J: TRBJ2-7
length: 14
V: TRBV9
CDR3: CASSLSGGPYEQYF

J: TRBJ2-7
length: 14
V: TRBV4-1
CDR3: CASSQGTLSYEQYF

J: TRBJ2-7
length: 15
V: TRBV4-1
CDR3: CASSQVPAGVYEQYF

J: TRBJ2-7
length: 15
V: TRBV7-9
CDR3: CASNLDRTGFTEQYF

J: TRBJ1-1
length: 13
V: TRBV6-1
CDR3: CASSHPGFTEAFF

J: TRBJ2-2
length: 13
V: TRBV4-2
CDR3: CASSQAGHGELFF

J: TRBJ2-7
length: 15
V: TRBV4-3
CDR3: CASSQDITGGYEQYF

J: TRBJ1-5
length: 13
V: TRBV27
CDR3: CASSLWPNQPQHF

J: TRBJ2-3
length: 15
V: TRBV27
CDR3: CASSLGTLRTDTQYF

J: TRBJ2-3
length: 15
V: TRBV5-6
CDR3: CASSLVRESTDTQYF

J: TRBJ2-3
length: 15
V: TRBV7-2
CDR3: CASGGGGQYTDTQYF

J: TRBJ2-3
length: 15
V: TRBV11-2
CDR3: CASSLTHTSMDTQYF

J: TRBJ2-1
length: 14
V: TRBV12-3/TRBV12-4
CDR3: CASSPGQGYNEQFF

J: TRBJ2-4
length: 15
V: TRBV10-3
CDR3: CAISDLAGEGNIQYF

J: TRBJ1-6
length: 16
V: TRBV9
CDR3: CASSVVNSVYNSPLHF

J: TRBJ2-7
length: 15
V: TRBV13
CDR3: CASSKEGAASYEQYF

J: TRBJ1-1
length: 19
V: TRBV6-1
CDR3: CASSERSRGARVLSAEAFF

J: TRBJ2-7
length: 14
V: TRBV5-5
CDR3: CASQTTGGSYEQYF

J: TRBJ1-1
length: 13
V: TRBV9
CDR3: CASSVGPYTEAFF

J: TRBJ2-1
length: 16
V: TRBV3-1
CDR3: CASSQESWGGPNEQFF

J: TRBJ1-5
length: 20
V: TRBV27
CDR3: CASSQTSGTGGYEGNQPQHF

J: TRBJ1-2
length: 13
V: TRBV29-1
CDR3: CSVRDSNGYGYTF

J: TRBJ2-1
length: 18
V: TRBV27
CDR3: CASSPPGLAGVLNNEQFF

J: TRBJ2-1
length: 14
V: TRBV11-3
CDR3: CASRDREERNEQFF

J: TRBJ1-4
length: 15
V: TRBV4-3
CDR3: CASSQDQGVREKLFF

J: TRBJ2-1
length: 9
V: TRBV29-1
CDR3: CSVQGGQFF

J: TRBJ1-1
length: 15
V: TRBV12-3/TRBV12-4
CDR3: CASRLRTGLNTEAFF

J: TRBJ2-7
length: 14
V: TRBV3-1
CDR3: CASSQVAQTGEQYF

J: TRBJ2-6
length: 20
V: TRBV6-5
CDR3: CASSLSGGLTSLSGANVLTF

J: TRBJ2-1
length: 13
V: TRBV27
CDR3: CASMEGTYNEQFF

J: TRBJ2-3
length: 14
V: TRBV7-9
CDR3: CASSEETSTDTQYF

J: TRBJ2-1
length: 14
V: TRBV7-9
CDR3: CAGSSENNPHEQFF

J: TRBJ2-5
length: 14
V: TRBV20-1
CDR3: CSAFPLSDLRTQYF

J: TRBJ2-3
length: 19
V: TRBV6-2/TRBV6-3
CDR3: CASSLVPTPLAGFTDTQYF

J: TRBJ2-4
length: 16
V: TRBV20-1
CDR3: CSAFHRDLLAKNIQYF

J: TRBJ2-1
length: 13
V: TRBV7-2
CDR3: CASRHIRGNEQFF

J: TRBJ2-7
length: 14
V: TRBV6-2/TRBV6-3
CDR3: CASSFATGIYEQYF

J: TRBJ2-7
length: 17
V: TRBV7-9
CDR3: CASSLSRRSGIPNEQYF

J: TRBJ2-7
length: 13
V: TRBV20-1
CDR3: CSARVGGAYEQYF

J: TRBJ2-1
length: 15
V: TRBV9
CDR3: CASSVGTDSYNEQFF

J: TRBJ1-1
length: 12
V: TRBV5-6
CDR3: CASSLQDTEAFF

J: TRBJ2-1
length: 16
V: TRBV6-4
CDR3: CASSLIQGIPVNEQFF

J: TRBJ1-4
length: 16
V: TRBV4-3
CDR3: CASSQDQGVTNEKLFF

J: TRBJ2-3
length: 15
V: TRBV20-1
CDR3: CSARSVGTDWYTQYF

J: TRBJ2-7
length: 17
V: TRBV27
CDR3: CASSSLTSGGRAYEQYF

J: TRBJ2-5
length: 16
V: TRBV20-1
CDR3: CSAREQLDRVQETQYF

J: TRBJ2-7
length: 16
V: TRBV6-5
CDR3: CASSYSGAGDVYEQYF

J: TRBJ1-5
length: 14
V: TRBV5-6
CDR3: CVSSLGAGNQPQHF

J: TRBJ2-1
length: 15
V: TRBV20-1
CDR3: CGARGGTRIANEQFF

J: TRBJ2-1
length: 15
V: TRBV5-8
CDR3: CASSPGAVSYNEQFF

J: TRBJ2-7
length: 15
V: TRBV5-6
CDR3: CASSYISAGPYEQYF

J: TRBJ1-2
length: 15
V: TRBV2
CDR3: CASSLTGAVNYGYTF

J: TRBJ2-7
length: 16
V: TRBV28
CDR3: CASSLLAGVSTYEQYF

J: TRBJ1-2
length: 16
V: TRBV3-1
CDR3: CASSQDLPGQAHGYTF

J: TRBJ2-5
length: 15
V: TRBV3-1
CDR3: CASSLPGQGTETQYF

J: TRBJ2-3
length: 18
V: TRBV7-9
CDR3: CASSSSIAGGPSTDTQYF

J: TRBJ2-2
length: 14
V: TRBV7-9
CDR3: CASSLSELPGELFF

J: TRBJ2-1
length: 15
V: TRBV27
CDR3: CASSLSPGARNEQFF

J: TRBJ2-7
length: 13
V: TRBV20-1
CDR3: CSATDRSSYEQYF

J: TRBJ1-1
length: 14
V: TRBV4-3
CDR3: CASSQGRGFAEAFF